The 22 T cell receptor beta chains below all came from one sample that was sequenced in a study of tumor and adjacent non-tumor tissue in lung cancer. No cell sorting was done before RNA was extracted from the tissue. Three rounds of nested PCR, following a modified ARM-PCR protocol, produced the TCRbeta library. TCRdb called the multiplex PCR reads again in MiXCR, with one record for every CDR3 protein. The table includes around 210,000 distinct CDR3 sequences, 60% to 85% detected once. The specimen was lung tumor tissue. Receptors originate from a man aged 55 to 70 with non-small cell lung cancer.

The rearrangement links TRBV5-4 to TRBJ1-2; no firm D call. CDR1 and CDR2 (germline): SGHNT, YYREEE (reference sequence). V dropped 1 base and J dropped 8 bases, with 15 bases sitting between them. This CDR3 comprises 14 residues. The CDR3 loop is CASSLMYGMGGYTF. The DNA for the CDR3 is TGTGCCAGCAGCTTGATGTACGGGATGGGCGGCTACACCTTC.

As regards this clonotype: One junction end does not reproduce the germline sequence, and a read error may be involved. The chain couples TRBV11-2 to TRBJ1-1, with D unresolved. This CDR3 has 13 amino acids. The germline gives CDR1 SGHAT, CDR2 FQNNGV. CDR3 in amino acids: CPSSPYLNTEALF. Written as DNA, the CDR3 is TGTCCCAGCAGCCCATACTTGAACACTGAAGCTCTCTTC.

This clonotype was counted at least ten times. The chain uses TRBV10-2 and TRBJ1-5; the D is unclear. The germline V gene has CDR1 WSHSY and CDR2 SAAADI. Between the trimmed V and J ends, which lost 2 bases and 7 bases, there was a span of 6 bases. The length of the CDR3 is 12 residues. CDR3 residues: CASSEPAQPQHF. The CDR3 region has the DNA TGCGCCAGCAGTGAGCCGGCGCAGCCCCAGCATTTT.

With respect to this clonotype: This may stem from a read error, because a much larger clone lies one nucleotide away. V is TRBV20-1 and J is TRBJ2-3; possibly TRBD1 or TRBD2 for D (5 bases each). Germline CDR1 DFQATT, CDR2 SNEGSKA (reference sequence). This CDR3 has 16 residues. CDR3 loop: CSARVARGMGTETQYF. The CDR3 coding sequence is TGCAGTGCTAGAGTGGCGAGGGGAATGGGCACAGAAACGCAGTATTTT.

The table lists this clonotype with a few counts. CDR3 protein: CASSLTRGTDTQYF. CDR3 DNA sequence: TGTGCCAGCAGCCTTACTAGGGGCACAGATACGCAGTATTTT. The chain employs TRBV5-6 and TRBJ2-3; a possible D gene is TRBD2 (5 bases). Germline lookup yields CDR1 SGHDT and CDR2 YYEEEE. The CDR3 spans 14 residues. V was shortened by 4 bases and J by 1 base, with 10 bases between the two germline ends.

In this sample, this clonotype turned up once. One end of the junction does not line up with germline, which may come from a read error. The V call is TRBV4-2, the J call TRBJ1-1; D possibly corresponds to TRBD1 (5 bases). CDR3 length equals 15 residues. Per the germline V gene, CDR1 is LGHNA and CDR2 is YNFKEQ. CDR3 sequence: CASSQEVGWGLLALF. Here the CDR3 DNA reads TGTGCCAGCAGCCAAGAGGTCGGGTGGGGACTGTTGGCTCTCTTT.

A word on this clonotype: This sequence may be a read error, since a much larger clone differs from it by one base. The chain links TRBV4-3 to TRBJ2-2; 8 bases match TRBD2. The CDR3 loop spans 18 amino acids. CDR1 LGHNA and CDR2 YSLEER come from the germline V gene. V lost 0 bases to trimming and J lost 7 bases; unmatched junction nucleotides: 13. The CDR3 region has the DNA TGCGCCAGCAGCCAAGAGTTGGCTAGCGGGTTCGGCAACGGGGAGCTGTTTTTT. Translated: CASSQELASGFGNGELFF.

This rearrangement joins TRBV29-1 to TRBJ1-2; no clear D. CDR1 and CDR2 (germline): SQVTM, ANQGSEA. Deletions cut 7 bases from V and 2 bases from J, with 11 bases between. The CDR3 has 12 residues. This chain's CDR3 is CSAAAGNYGYTF. The CDR3 DNA reads as TGCAGCGCTGCGGCCGGCAACTATGGCTACACCTTC.

In DNA form, the CDR3 reads TGTGCCAGCATTTCGGGGGCTGGGACAGATACGCAGTATTTT. This codes for CASISGAGTDTQYF. The chain recombines TRBV28 with TRBJ2-3; either TRBD1 or TRBD2 may supply D (6 bases each). Deletions cut 7 bases from V and 3 bases from J, with 14 bases between. Germline loops: CDR1 MDHEN, CDR2 SYDVKM. CDR3 length: 14 amino acids. The full variable domain, rest sourced from reference TRBV28 and TRBJ2-3, is DVKVTQSSRYLVKRTGEKVFLECVQDMDHENMFWYRQDPGLGLRLIYFSYDVKMKEKGDIPEGYSVSREKKERFSLILESASTNQTSMYLCASISGAGTDTQYFGPGTRLTVL.

This clonotype was seen a few times. CDR3 sequence reads: CSAIRLAATTKEQYF. CDR3 sequence (DNA): TGCAGTGCTATCCGACTAGCGGCGACCACTAAAGAGCAGTACTTC. The V gene is TRBV20-1, the J gene TRBJ2-7, with 9 bases fitting TRBD2. Trimming removed 4 bases from V and 7 bases from J; junction bases left unmatched: 14. Germline loops: CDR1 DFQATT, CDR2 SNEGSKA (reference sequence). There are 15 residues in the CDR3.

This clonotype appeared many times. The chain couples TRBV20-1 to TRBJ1-1; D may be TRBD1 (5 bases). Trimming took off 2 bases at V and 4 bases at J, with 8 bases between the two ends. Germline CDR1 DFQATT, CDR2 SNEGSKA (reference sequence). The CDR3 consists of 12 residues. In nucleotides, the CDR3 is TGCAGTGCTAGACAGGGAGCCACTGAAGCTTTCTTT. Translation gives CSARQGATEAFF.

Comment on this clonotype: The junction departs from the called germline gene at one end, perhaps through a read error. The rearrangement uses TRBV12-3 or TRBV12-4 and TRBJ2-7, with D possibly being TRBD2 (6 bases). CDR3 length: 15 residues. CDR3 loop: CVSSRMGGTNYEQYF. Written as DNA, the CDR3 is TGTGTCAGCAGTCGGATGGGGGGAACGAACTACGAGCAGTACTTC.

Worth noting for this clonotype: Relative to the germline gene, one junction end is altered; a read error may explain this. The J gene is TRBJ1-3, the V gene TRBV7-2; D is perhaps TRBD1 (6 bases). Per germline, CDR1 SGHTA and CDR2 FQGNSA. There are 16 residues in the CDR3. The CDR3 loop is CASTHPTGYYGNTIYF. The CDR3 DNA reads as TGTGCCAGCACCCATCCCACAGGGTATTATGGGAACACCATTTATTTT.

The J gene is TRBJ2-1, the V gene TRBV6-1, with D perhaps matching TRBD2 (5 bases). V lost 6 bases to trimming and J lost 0 bases, with 9 bases between them. Per the germline V gene, CDR1 is MNHNS and CDR2 is SASEGT. The CDR3 is 14 amino acids. In nucleotides, the CDR3 is TGTGCCAGCAGGATAGGGAGCTCCTACAATGAGCAGTTCTTC. It translates to CASRIGSSYNEQFF.

Only one count was recorded for this clonotype. One base away lies a much larger clone, so this may be a sequencing read error. The chain recombines TRBV4-2 with TRBJ1-1; unclear D gene. CDR1 and CDR2 (germline): LGHNA, YNFKEQ. The CDR3 spans 13 residues. The CDR3 sequence is CASGHPIATEAFF. Here the CDR3 DNA reads TGTGCCAGCGGCCATCCGATCGCCACTGAAGCTTTCTTT.

To note about this clonotype: A read error is possible here, since a much larger clone lies one base away. The chain joins TRBV11-2 to TRBJ1-6, with D possibly matching TRBD1 (5 bases). The CDR3 covers 13 residues. CDR1 and CDR2 from the germline V gene are SGHAT and FQNNGV. Trimming cost V 4 bases and J 9 bases, with 10 bases left between them. CDR3 nucleotides: TGTGCCAGCAGCTCACGGGGGTTTTCACCCCTCCACTTT. Translating gives CASSSRGFSPLHF.

The V and J genes are TRBV30 and TRBJ1-3; D is unresolved. In germline, CDR1 is GTSNPN, CDR2 SVGIG (reference sequence). The CDR3 consists of 16 residues. The ends were cut back, 6 bases at V and 0 bases at J, with 18 bases in the middle. Written as DNA, the CDR3 is TGTGCCTGTTCTAAGAACCGGCGTGCCTCTGGAAACACCATATATTTT. Amino acid sequence: CACSKNRRASGNTIYF.

This clonotype was seen repeatedly, ten times or more. The chain has TRBV20-1 and TRBJ2-7, with a weak D call TRBD1 (6 bases). Germline loops: CDR1 DFQATT, CDR2 SNEGSKA (reference sequence). The V end was cut by 0 bases, the J end by 0 bases, with 9 bases between. The CDR3 has 14 residues. The CDR3 loop reads CSARDQDSSYEQYF. Written as DNA, the CDR3 is TGCAGTGCTAGAGATCAGGACAGCTCCTACGAGCAGTACTTC.

The genes are TRBV10-2 and TRBJ2-1; 8 nucleotides line up with TRBD2. Germline values: CDR1 WSHSY, CDR2 SAAADI. V trimming: 8 bases; J trimming: 0 bases; junction bases outside the gene matches: 15. This CDR3 spans 18 amino acids. Here the CDR3 reads CASLPGLGFNGSYNEQFF. The CDR3 nucleotides read TGCGCCAGCCTTCCGGGACTAGGATTTAATGGCTCCTACAATGAGCAGTTCTTC.

The V gene is TRBV20-1, the J gene TRBJ1-1; no clear D gene. CDR1 and CDR2 from the germline V gene are DFQATT and SNEGSKA (reference sequence). The CDR3 runs to 14 residues. V lost 4 bases and J 5 bases, leaving 17 bases between the germline ends. The CDR3 region is CSATRARDRTEAFF. The CDR3 bases are TGCAGTGCTACAAGAGCTAGAGATCGGACTGAAGCTTTCTTT.

On this clonotype: This may stem from a read error, because a much larger clone lies one nucleotide away. This chain joins TRBV4-3 and TRBJ2-1; D gene unclear. CDR3 size: 17 residues. Germline CDR1 reads LGHNA; CDR2 reads YSLEER. The CDR3 loop is CVSSPSPVGNKNNEQFF. The DNA of the CDR3 is TGCGTCAGCAGCCCCAGCCCAGTGGGAAATAAAAACAATGAGCAGTTCTTC.

In regard to this clonotype: One end of the junction does not line up with germline, which may come from a read error. This chain links TRBV12-5 with TRBJ2-1, with 8 bases identical to TRBD1. The CDR3 spans 15 residues. The germline gives CDR1 LGHNT, CDR2 FRNRAP. CDR3 amino acids: CASVLQGVAYNEHFF. The CDR3 DNA reads TGTGCTAGTGTCCTACAGGGGGTCGCCTACAATGAGCACTTCTTC.